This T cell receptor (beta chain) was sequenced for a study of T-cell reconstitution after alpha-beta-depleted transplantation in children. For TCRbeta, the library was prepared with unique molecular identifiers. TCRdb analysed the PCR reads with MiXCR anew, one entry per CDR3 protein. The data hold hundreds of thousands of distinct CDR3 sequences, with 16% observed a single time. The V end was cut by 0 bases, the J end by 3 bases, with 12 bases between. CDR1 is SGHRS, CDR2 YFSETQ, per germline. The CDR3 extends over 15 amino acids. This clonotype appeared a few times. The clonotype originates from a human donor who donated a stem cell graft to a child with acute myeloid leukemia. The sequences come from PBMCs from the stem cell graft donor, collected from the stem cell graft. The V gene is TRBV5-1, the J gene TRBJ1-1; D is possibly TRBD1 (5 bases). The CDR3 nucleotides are TGCGCCAGCAGCTTGGGGTCGGTGGGGGACACTGAAGCTTTCTTT. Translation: CASSLGSVGDTEAFF.